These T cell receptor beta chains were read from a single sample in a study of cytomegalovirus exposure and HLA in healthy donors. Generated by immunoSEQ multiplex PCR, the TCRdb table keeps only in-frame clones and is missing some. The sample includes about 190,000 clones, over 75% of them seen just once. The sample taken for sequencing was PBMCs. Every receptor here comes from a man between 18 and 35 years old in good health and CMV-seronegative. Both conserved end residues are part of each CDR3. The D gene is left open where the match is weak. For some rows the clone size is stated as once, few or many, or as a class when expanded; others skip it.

CATSRPEARLAEKDTQYF	TRBD2	NA	TRBJ2-3	TRBV15
CASSSGMENTEAFF	NA	once	TRBJ1-1	TRBV18
CAWSPGTSVHEQYF	TRBD2	few	TRBJ2-7	TRBV30
CASSLDRAQETQYF	NA	once	TRBJ2-5	TRBV11-2
CASSLGALAGGLGETQYF	TRBD2	NA	TRBJ2-5	TRBV7-2
CASSLTVTGPPYEQYF	NA	few	TRBJ2-7	TRBV6-6
CASSLAGAGQPQHF	NA	NA	TRBJ1-5	TRBV5-6
CASRIGVRTSYEQYF	NA	NA	NA	TRBV10-1
CASRTNGELFF	NA	NA	TRBJ2-2	TRBV27
CASSLAQGTGSHEQYF	TRBD1	once	TRBJ2-7	TRBV5-1
CASSYFRGEAFF	NA	NA	TRBJ1-1	TRBV6-6
CSARQVYGYTF	NA	NA	TRBJ1-2	TRBV20-1
CASSSSGTGGHEQYF	TRBD1	NA	TRBJ2-7	TRBV7-2
CATSSRTGQAGELFF	TRBD1	once	TRBJ2-2	TRBV15
CASSLGLHSEQYF	NA	once	TRBJ2-7	TRBV7-9
CSVDNGYTF	NA	NA	TRBJ1-2	TRBV29-1
CASSRGLAGGFDEQFF	TRBD2	NA	TRBJ2-1	TRBV5-1
CASSVGSIVYEQYF	NA	NA	TRBJ2-7	TRBV5-1
CASSGDRASGNTIYF	NA	NA	TRBJ1-3	TRBV10-1
CASSQEWGGYEQYF	NA	NA	TRBJ2-7	TRBV14
CASSPLLAGTDTQYF	TRBD2	NA	TRBJ2-3	TRBV4-1
CASSYSGTGTNQPQHF	TRBD1	NA	TRBJ1-5	TRBV6-5
CASSQDFGEAFF	NA	NA	TRBJ1-1	TRBV4-3
CASSPEIQETQYF	NA	NA	TRBJ2-5	TRBV18
CASSSYRGRYEQYF	TRBD1	NA	TRBJ2-7	TRBV11-2
CASPGFLNLYNSPLHF	NA	NA	TRBJ1-6	TRBV7-7
CASSPEPVLSWEDSEKLFF	NA	NA	TRBJ1-4	TRBV4-1
CASSQVSGDYEQYF	NA	NA	TRBJ2-7	TRBV4-1
CSVGYGTGLQPQHF	TRBD1	NA	TRBJ1-5	TRBV29-1
CSVGRDEQFF	NA	NA	TRBJ2-1	TRBV29-1
CASSLGTGGSSGANVLTF	TRBD1	NA	TRBJ2-6	TRBV5-6
CASSLGRINEKLFF	NA	NA	TRBJ1-4	TRBV5-1
CASSVVTSLEQAFF	NA	NA	TRBJ1-1	TRBV9
CASSVEGEPTDTQYF	NA	NA	TRBJ2-3	TRBV9
CASSGTGSNQPQHF	TRBD1	NA	TRBJ1-5	TRBV2
CAISGEGTGTGAYEQYF	TRBD1	NA	TRBJ2-7	TRBV10-3
CASSLGGSVHEQYF	NA	once	TRBJ2-7	TRBV28
CASSETPGTSGFSYEQYF	TRBD2	NA	TRBJ2-7	TRBV6-1
CASSPRAGSYYGYTF	NA	NA	TRBJ1-2	TRBV7-3
CATSRDRAQETQYF	NA	NA	TRBJ2-5	TRBV15
CASSKTGDPLYEQYF	TRBD1	few	TRBJ2-7	TRBV19
CASSLPLSDLGQAPLGEQYF	TRBD1	NA	TRBJ2-7	TRBV28
CASSITGHSNQPQHF	NA	few	TRBJ1-5	TRBV19
CASSPTRGLLGTMDNEQFF	NA	NA	TRBJ2-1	TRBV7-3
CASSQGAGAGGSFRYGYTF	NA	NA	TRBJ1-2	TRBV4-3
CASSLNVRGNSPLHF	NA	few	TRBJ1-6	TRBV7-8
CASKSTAMWDCTDTQYF	NA	NA	TRBJ2-3	TRBV21-1
CASSLVGGTEAFF	NA	NA	TRBJ1-1	TRBV13
CASSLYPQDGSYEQYF	NA	NA	TRBJ2-7	TRBV5-1
CASSGLGGLAGGLYNEQFF	TRBD2	NA	TRBJ2-1	TRBV9